A single sample gave rise to the 20 T cell receptor beta chains below, sequenced in a study of T cells after yellow fever vaccination. From the 5' RACE reads, TCRdb called clonotypes with MiXCR, one entry per CDR3 protein. This table has some 350,000 distinct CDR3 sequences, 8.7% appearing once. The material sequenced was PBMCs, taken on the day of the first yellow fever vaccination. The receptor source for this set is a man between 18 and 35 years old who received the YFV17D yellow fever vaccine.

The genes are TRBV2 and TRBJ2-7; perhaps TRBD2 as D (6 bases). The germline CDR1 and CDR2 sequences are SNHLY and FYNNEI. The ends were cut back, 3 bases at V and 0 bases at J, with 9 bases in the middle. The CDR3 length is 14 residues. Here the CDR3 DNA reads TGTGCCAGCAGTGAGGAGGGCCTCTCCTACGAGCAGTACTTC. Its translation: CASSEEGLSYEQYF.

The J gene is TRBJ2-5, the V gene TRBV6-2 or TRBV6-3; D might be TRBD2 (6 bases). Germline lookup yields CDR1 MNHEY and CDR2 SVGEGT. The CDR3 runs to 17 residues. Trimming shortened V by 0 bases and J by 5 bases, and 19 bases separated the two germline ends. CDR3 sequence (DNA): TGTGCCAGCAGTTACTCCCATGGGGAGGTATCTATGGAGACCCAGTACTTC. Translated: CASSYSHGEVSMETQYF.

This clonotype showed up just a few times. This chain links TRBV5-1 with TRBJ2-5, with D maybe TRBD1 (5 bases). Trimming removed 7 bases at V and 5 bases at J, with 21 bases between. Germline V gene lookup returns CDR1 SGHRS and CDR2 YFSETQ. The CDR3 has 15 residues. DNA of the CDR3: TGCGCCAGCTCTGCGTCTGGGGCCTACGAGGAGACCCAGTACTTC. Translating it yields CASSASGAYEETQYF.

A few counts support this clonotype. The chain uses TRBV28 and TRBJ2-5; tentative D call: TRBD2 (6 bases). The CDR3 is 13 residues long. Germline V gene lookup returns CDR1 MDHEN and CDR2 SYDVKM. Trimming pared 10 bases from V and 5 bases from J, leaving 17 bases between. The CDR3 sequence: CATWETRSETQYF. Here the CDR3 DNA reads TGTGCCACCTGGGAGACTAGGAGTGAGACCCAGTACTTC.

This clonotype occurred a few times. The chain has TRBV20-1 and TRBJ2-7; the D is unclear. CDR3 length equals 14 residues. Germline V gene data show CDR1 as DFQATT and CDR2 as SNEGSKA (reference sequence). Between the trimmed V and J ends, which lost 3 bases and 5 bases, there was a span of 17 bases. The CDR3 DNA sequence: TGCAGTGCTAGTAAGGTGGACGCCGGCCACGAGCAGTACTTC. The encoded protein is CSASKVDAGHEQYF.

The chain couples TRBV9 to TRBJ1-5; no firm D call. V lost 2 bases and J lost 0, with 6 bases in between. The germline gives CDR1 SGDLS, CDR2 YYNGEE. The CDR3 is 14 residues long. CDR3 in DNA: TGTGCCAGCAGCGTGGCGGATAGCAATCAGCCCCAGCATTTT. Residues: CASSVADSNQPQHF. Using reference TRBV9 and TRBJ1-5 for the parts outside the CDR3, the full variable domain is DSGVTQTPKHLITATGQRVTLRCSPRSGDLSVYWYQQSLDQGLQFLIQYYNGEERAKGNILERFSAQQFPDLHSELNLSSLELGDSALYFCASSVADSNQPQHFGDGTRLSIL.

The chain combines TRBV7-2 with TRBJ2-5; no reliable D call. The CDR3 length is 13 residues. The germline gives CDR1 SGHTA, CDR2 FQGNSA. V was cut by 5 bases and J by 2 bases, with 9 bases left in between. The CDR3 reads CASSPTPQETQYF. DNA of the CDR3: TGTGCCAGCAGCCCGACACCTCAAGAGACCCAGTACTTC.

In this sample, this clonotype turned up a few times. The chain uses TRBV19 and TRBJ2-7; TRBD1 aligns across 8 bases. This CDR3 has 14 amino acids. Germline CDR1 and CDR2: LNHDA and SQIVND (reference sequence). The trim removed 2 bases at V and 3 bases at J, leaving 3 bases unmatched. CDR3 loop: CASSIRQGYYEQYF. The DNA for the CDR3 is TGTGCCAGTAGTATAAGACAGGGGTACTACGAGCAGTACTTC.

The table lists this clonotype with many counts. V is TRBV12-3 or TRBV12-4 and J is TRBJ2-1; 13 bases are shared with TRBD2. This CDR3 is built from 16 residues. V was pared by 6 bases and J by 9 bases, with 11 bases of the junction left unmatched. CDR3 nucleotide sequence: TGTGCCAGCAGCCACGGGACTAGCGGGGTATTGGGTGAGCAGTTCTTC. Its translation is CASSHGTSGVLGEQFF.

The rearrangement uses TRBV10-1 and TRBJ2-3, with D tentatively TRBD2 (6 bases). Trimming removed 3 bases from V and 3 bases from J, with 10 bases in between. The CDR3 has 14 amino acids. Germline loops: CDR1 WNHNN, CDR2 SYGVQD (reference sequence). CDR3 DNA sequence: TGCGCCAGCAGTGACGGACTACTAACAGATACGCAGTATTTT. Its translation: CASSDGLLTDTQYF.

This clonotype occurred a few times. This rearrangement joins TRBV5-1 to TRBJ2-3; 9 bases map to TRBD2. Germline V lookup: CDR1 SGHRS, CDR2 YFSETQ. The CDR3 has 18 amino acids. V trimming: 2 bases; J trimming: 2 bases; junction bases outside the gene matches: 12. This CDR3 reads CASSLNTFLAGYTDTQYF. CDR3 in DNA: TGCGCCAGCAGCTTAAACACATTTCTAGCGGGGTACACAGATACGCAGTATTTT.

This clonotype was found a few times. This CDR3 is CASTRPNQPQHF. Here the CDR3 DNA reads TGTGCCAGCACAAGACCTAATCAGCCCCAGCATTTT. The genes are TRBV6-6 and TRBJ1-5; D call uncertain. Germline V lookup: CDR1 MNHNY, CDR2 SVGAGI (reference sequence). The CDR3 has 12 amino acids. V gave up 7 bases and J gave up 4 bases, with 8 bases separating them.

This clonotype came up many times. The V gene is TRBV21-1, the J gene TRBJ1-5. TRBV21-1 is a listed pseudogene. The CDR3 has 16 amino acids. CDR3 residues: CASSDEPGLLNQPQHF. CDR3 sequence (DNA): TGTGCCAGCAGCGACGAACCGGGACTCCTAAATCAGCCCCAGCATTTT.

The chain is built from TRBV5-4 and TRBJ2-2, with D uncertain. The germline CDR1 and CDR2 sequences are SGHNT and YYREEE (reference sequence). The CDR3 loop spans 15 amino acids. The V end was cut by 0 bases, the J end by 0 bases, with 6 bases between. The CDR3 DNA reads as TGTGCCAGCAGCTTGGGCCACGCGAACACCGGGGAGCTGTTTTTT. This gives the protein CASSLGHANTGELFF.

This clonotype was counted a few times. V and J are TRBV12-3 or TRBV12-4 and TRBJ2-1; the D gene is possibly TRBD1 (5 bases). This CDR3 spans 15 amino acids. V lost 3 bases and J lost 0, with 9 bases in between. CDR3 region: CASSLDTRSYNEQFF. The CDR3, as DNA: TGTGCCAGCAGTTTGGACACCCGCTCCTACAATGAGCAGTTCTTC.

This clonotype was detected many times. The V and J genes are TRBV5-1 and TRBJ2-5, with TRBD2 matching over 7 bases. This CDR3 contains 13 residues. The V segment lost 5 bases and the J segment 4 bases; nucleotides outside the gene matches: 5. Germline V gene sequence: CDR1 SGHRS, CDR2 YFSETQ. CDR3 sequence (DNA): TGCGCCAGCAGTAAAGAGCGGGGAGAGACCCAGTACTTC. This codes for CASSKERGETQYF.

Worth noting for this clonotype: The conserved phenylalanine or tryptophan is not found at the CDR3 terminus, so this likely reflects a read error. The rearrangement joins TRBV10-2 to TRBJ1-2, with a possible D match to TRBD1 (5 bases). Per the germline V gene, CDR1 is WSHSY and CDR2 is SAAADI. The CDR3 is 14 amino acids. Trimming stripped 3 bases from V and 8 bases from J, with 16 bases between. CDR3 bases: TGCGCCAGCAGTGAACAGGCCCCCGAAGGAGGCTACACCCTC. This codes for CASSEQAPEGGYTL.

This sequence joins TRBV4-3 and TRBJ2-3; 9 nucleotides agree with TRBD2. The CDR3 consists of 15 residues. Germline-derived CDR1 and CDR2 are LGHNA and YSLEER. After removal of 0 bases from V and 6 bases from J, the junction contained 4 bases not matched to a gene. This chain's CDR3 is CASSQEAGGEDTQYF. CDR3 DNA: TGCGCCAGCAGCCAAGAAGCGGGGGGCGAGGATACGCAGTATTTT.

This clonotype was observed a few times. This sequence joins TRBV2 and TRBJ2-7; 7 bases are a match to TRBD2. The V segment lost 6 bases and the J segment 2 bases; nucleotides outside the gene matches: 7. CDR1 is SNHLY and CDR2 is FYNNEI in the germline V gene. The CDR3 is made up of 14 amino acids. CDR3 nucleotides: TGTGCCAGCAGAGCTGGGGGGGTCACCTACGAGCAGTACGTC. This translates into CASRAGGVTYEQYV.

This clonotype appeared once. The chain carries TRBV19 and TRBJ1-5, with 10 nucleotides matching TRBD1. This CDR3 has 16 residues. The germline V gene has CDR1 LNHDA and CDR2 SQIVND (reference sequence). With 5 bases clipped from V and 1 base from J, the junction kept 5 bases outside the gene matches. CDR3 loop: CASSPRTGGSNQPQHF. The CDR3 DNA follows: TGTGCCAGTAGTCCCAGGACAGGGGGGAGCAATCAGCCCCAGCATTTT.